Listed below are T cell receptor beta chains from one sample, sequenced in a study of shared clonotypes between healthy human individuals. Data came from immunoSEQ multiplex PCR; TCRdb stores just in-frame clones and leaves some out. Among some 200,000 clones listed, roughly 70% were seen once. The sequencing input was memory CD4+ T cells sorted from blood. The origin of the receptors is a man in his thirties or forties in good health. The CDR3 runs from the conserved cysteine through the conserved F or W.

j_call	v_call	cdr3_aa
TRBJ2-1	TRBV7-6	CASSSSPQGLARDEQFF
TRBJ2-7	TRBV4-2	CASSQDVSYEQYF
TRBJ2-7	TRBV10-3	CAIRARLADDYEQYF
TRBJ1-2	TRBV6-1	CASSYGTGANYGYTF
TRBJ2-2	TRBV4-3	CASSHPRVGGGLTGELFF
TRBJ2-7	TRBV13	CASSTLGPSYEQYF
TRBJ1-2	TRBV28	CASCLPGGYGYTF
TRBJ2-3	TRBV11-3	CASSPPGSTDTQYF
TRBJ2-1	TRBV4-3	CASSQGNVLAGVNNEQFF
TRBJ2-4	TRBV23-1	CASSQSGVGKNIQYF
TRBJ2-3	TRBV27	CASSNIRVLTSTDTQYF
TRBJ2-7	TRBV28	CASKPLTSQFYEQYF
TRBJ2-1	TRBV5-8	CASSVLLTSGPYNEQFF
TRBJ1-4	TRBV28	CATWGSREKLFF
TRBJ1-2	TRBV27	CASSWRGVSVEHYGYTF
TRBJ2-7	TRBV27	CASSFREWGTTYEQYF
TRBJ2-2	TRBV5-1	CASSSLAGGLNTGELFF
TRBJ2-1	TRBV6-1	CASGLERGAYNEQFF
TRBJ2-7	TRBV7-8	CASSSRQGAYEQYF
TRBJ2-1	TRBV11-3	CASSLRPYNEQFF
TRBJ2-4	TRBV14	CASSQGGNLLNIQYF
TRBJ2-5	TRBV5-4	CASSLSSVGGSQETQYF
TRBJ1-1	TRBV18	CASSPGDRSEAFF
TRBJ1-2	TRBV28	CASTGVGGYTF
TRBJ1-2	TRBV4-1	CASSQDGTGKADGYTF
TRBJ2-7	TRBV28	CASSFIVTISGQGAYEQYF
TRBJ2-7	TRBV6-5	CASSSTGLDYEQYF
TRBJ1-1	TRBV20-1	CSATGFAEAFF
TRBJ2-2	TRBV7-3	CASSAEPLAAYTGELFF
TRBJ2-1	TRBV28	CASSSRGYSYNEQFF
TRBJ2-7	TRBV7-2	CASSLAGSGSSHEQYF
TRBJ1-2	TRBV6-6	CASAQGRRYYGYTF
TRBJ2-2	TRBV5-8	CASSLARTENTGELFF
TRBJ2-7	TRBV5-1	CASSLDRAYGEQYF
TRBJ2-1	TRBV6-6	CASSYSSGRNEQFF
TRBJ2-1	TRBV4-1	CASSQAPGSLAGGPQFF
TRBJ1-5	TRBV11-2	CASSEGAGVSNQPQHF
TRBJ2-7	TRBV6-1	CASKLQGYEQYF
TRBJ1-4	TRBV19	CASKLGRSTEKLFF
TRBJ2-3	TRBV5-1	CASSRGTDTQYF
TRBJ2-1	TRBV4-1	CASSQGQGASDEQFF
TRBJ1-1	TRBV5-1	CASSLTGPVNTEAFF
TRBJ2-5	TRBV5-1	CASSLAGFAGETQYF
TRBJ2-5	TRBV5-1	CASSLRTSEQETQYF
TRBJ2-7	TRBV10-2	CASRKGQYYEQYF
TRBJ2-1	TRBV7-2	CASSLYRTRDEQFF
TRBJ2-1	TRBV5-1	CASKRLSFEDEQFF
TRBJ1-1	TRBV7-9	CASSSGLVGVGEAFF